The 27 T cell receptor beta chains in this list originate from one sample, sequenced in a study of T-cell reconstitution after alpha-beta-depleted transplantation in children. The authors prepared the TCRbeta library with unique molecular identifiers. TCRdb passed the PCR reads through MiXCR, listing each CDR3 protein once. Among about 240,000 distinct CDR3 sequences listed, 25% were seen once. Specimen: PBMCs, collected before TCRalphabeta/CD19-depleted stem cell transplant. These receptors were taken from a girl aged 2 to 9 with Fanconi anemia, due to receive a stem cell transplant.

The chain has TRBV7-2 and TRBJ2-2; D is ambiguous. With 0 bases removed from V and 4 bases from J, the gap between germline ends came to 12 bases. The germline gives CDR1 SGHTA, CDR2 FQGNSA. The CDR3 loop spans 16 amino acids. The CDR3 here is CASSLAPTGITGELFF. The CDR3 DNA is TGTGCCAGCAGCTTAGCCCCGACTGGAATCACCGGGGAGCTGTTTTTT.

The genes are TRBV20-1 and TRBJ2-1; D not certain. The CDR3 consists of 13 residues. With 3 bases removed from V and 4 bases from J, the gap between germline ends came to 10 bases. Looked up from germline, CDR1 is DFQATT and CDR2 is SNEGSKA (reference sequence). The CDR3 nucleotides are TGCAGTGCTAGTTGGGTGGGTTACAATGAGCAGTTCTTC. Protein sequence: CSASWVGYNEQFF.

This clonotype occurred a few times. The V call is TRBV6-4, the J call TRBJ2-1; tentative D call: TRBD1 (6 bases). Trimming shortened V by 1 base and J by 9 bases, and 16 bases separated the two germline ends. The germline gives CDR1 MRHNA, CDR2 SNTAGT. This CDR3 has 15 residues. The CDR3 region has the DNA TGTGCCAGCAGTGACTTAGGGGGTCCAATCGGTGAGCAGTTCTTC. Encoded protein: CASSDLGGPIGEQFF.

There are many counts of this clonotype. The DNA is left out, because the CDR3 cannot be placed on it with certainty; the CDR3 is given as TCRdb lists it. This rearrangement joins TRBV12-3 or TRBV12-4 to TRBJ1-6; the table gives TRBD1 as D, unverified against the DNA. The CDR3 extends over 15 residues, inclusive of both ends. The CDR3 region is CASSSSRGTNSPLHF.

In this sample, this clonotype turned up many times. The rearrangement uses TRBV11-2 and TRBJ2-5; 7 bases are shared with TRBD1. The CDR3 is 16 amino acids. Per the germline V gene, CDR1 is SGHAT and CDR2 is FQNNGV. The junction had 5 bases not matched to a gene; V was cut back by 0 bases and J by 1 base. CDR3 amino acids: CASSLEMGQIQETQYF. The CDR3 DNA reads TGTGCCAGCAGCTTAGAGATGGGACAGATCCAAGAGACCCAGTACTTC.

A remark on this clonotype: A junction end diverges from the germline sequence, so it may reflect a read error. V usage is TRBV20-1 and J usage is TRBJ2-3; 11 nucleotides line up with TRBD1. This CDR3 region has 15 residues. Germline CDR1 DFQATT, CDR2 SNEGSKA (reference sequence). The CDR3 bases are TGCAGTGCTGTAACGGGACAGGGGGAAACAGTTACGCAGTATTTT. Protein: CSAVTGQGETVTQYF.

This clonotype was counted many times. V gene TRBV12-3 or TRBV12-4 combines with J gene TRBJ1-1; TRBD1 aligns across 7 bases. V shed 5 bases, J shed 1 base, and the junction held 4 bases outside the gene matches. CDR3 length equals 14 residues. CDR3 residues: CASSPGGGNTEAFF. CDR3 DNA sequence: TGTGCCAGCAGTCCAGGGGGGGGGAACACTGAAGCTTTCTTT.

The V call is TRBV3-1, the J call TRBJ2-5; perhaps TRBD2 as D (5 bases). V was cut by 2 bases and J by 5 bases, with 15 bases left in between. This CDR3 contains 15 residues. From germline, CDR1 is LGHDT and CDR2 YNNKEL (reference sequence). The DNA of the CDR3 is TGTGCCAGCAGCCAACCACTAGAGCGCGGGGAGACCCAGTACTTC. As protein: CASSQPLERGETQYF.

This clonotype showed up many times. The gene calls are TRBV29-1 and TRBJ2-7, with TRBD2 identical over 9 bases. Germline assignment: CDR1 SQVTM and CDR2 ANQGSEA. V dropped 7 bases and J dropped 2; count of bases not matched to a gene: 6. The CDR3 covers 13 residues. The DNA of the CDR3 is TGCAGCGCCAAGGGACTAGCAACCTACGAGCAGTACTTC. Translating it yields CSAKGLATYEQYF.

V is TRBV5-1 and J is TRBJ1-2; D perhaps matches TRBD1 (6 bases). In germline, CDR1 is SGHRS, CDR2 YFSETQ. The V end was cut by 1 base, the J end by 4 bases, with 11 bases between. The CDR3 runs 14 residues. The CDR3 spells CASSLQQGSYGYTF. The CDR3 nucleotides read TGCGCCAGCAGCTTGCAGCAGGGGTCCTATGGCTACACCTTC.

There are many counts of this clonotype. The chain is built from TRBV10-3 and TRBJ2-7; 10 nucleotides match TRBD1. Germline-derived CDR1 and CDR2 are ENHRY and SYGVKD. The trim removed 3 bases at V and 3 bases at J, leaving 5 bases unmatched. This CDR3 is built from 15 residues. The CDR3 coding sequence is TGTGCCATCAGTGAACTCGGACAGGGGGACTACGAGCAGTACTTC. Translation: CAISELGQGDYEQYF.

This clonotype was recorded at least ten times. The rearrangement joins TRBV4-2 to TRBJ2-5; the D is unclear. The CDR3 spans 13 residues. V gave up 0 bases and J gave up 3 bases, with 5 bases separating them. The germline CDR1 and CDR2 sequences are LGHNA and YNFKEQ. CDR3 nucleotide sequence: TGTGCCAGCAGCCAAGACGGAGAAGAGACCCAGTACTTC. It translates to CASSQDGEETQYF.

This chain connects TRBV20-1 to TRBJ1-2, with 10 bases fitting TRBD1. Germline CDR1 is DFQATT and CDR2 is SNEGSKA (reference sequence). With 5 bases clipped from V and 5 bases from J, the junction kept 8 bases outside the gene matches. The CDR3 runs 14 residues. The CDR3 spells CSALSRDRGYGYTF. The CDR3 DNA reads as TGCAGTGCTCTTAGCCGGGACAGGGGTTATGGCTACACCTTC.

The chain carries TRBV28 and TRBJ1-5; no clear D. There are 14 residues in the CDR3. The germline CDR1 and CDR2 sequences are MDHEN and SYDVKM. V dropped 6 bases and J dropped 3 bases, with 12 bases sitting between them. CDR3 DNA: TGTGCCAGCAGCGCGTCAGGCCCCAATCAGCCCCAGCATTTT. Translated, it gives CASSASGPNQPQHF.

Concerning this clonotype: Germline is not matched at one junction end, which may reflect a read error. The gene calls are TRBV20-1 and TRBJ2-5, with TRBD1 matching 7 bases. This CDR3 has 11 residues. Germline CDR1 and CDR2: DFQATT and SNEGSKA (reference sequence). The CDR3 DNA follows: TGCAGTGTTAGACAGGGAGAGACCCAGTACTTC. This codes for CSVRQGETQYF.

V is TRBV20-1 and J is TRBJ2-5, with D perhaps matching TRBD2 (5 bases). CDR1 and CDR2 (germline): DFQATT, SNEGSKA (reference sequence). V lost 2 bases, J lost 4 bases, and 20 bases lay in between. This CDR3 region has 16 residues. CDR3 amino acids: CSARLTPGVGVETQYF. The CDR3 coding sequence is TGCAGTGCTAGATTAACACCCGGGGTTGGTGTAGAGACCCAGTACTTC.

Written as DNA, the CDR3 is TGTGCCAGCAGCGTAGCTTTTCACGGCTCTAACTATGGCTACACCTTC. Translation gives CASSVAFHGSNYGYTF. This chain joins TRBV9 and TRBJ1-2; D gene unclear. The CDR3 totals 16 residues. Trimming took off 0 bases at V and 0 bases at J, with 12 bases between the two ends. Germline CDR1 and CDR2: SGDLS and YYNGEE.

CDR3 loop: CASLDSDTQYF. In DNA, the CDR3 is TGTGCCAGTCTGGACTCGGATACGCAGTATTTT. The chain is built from TRBV19 and TRBJ2-3; TRBD2 might be the D (5 bases). CDR3 length: 11 residues. Trimming stripped 8 bases from V and 6 bases from J, with 9 bases between. Germline CDR1 and CDR2: LNHDA and SQIVND (reference sequence).

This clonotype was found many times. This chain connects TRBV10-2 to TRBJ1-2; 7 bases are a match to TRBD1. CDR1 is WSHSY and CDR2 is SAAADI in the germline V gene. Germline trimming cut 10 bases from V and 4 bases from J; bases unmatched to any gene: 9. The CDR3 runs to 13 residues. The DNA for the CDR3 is TGCGCCACCCAGGGGGACGTGATCTATGGCTACACCTTC. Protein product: CATQGDVIYGYTF.

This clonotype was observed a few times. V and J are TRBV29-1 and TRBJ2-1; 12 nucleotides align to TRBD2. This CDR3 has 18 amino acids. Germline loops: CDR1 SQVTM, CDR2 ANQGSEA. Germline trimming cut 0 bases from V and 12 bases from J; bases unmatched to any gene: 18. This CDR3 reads CSVEDPILAGGLGAAQFF. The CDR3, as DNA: TGCAGCGTTGAAGATCCGATACTAGCGGGGGGCCTCGGGGCAGCGCAGTTCTTC.

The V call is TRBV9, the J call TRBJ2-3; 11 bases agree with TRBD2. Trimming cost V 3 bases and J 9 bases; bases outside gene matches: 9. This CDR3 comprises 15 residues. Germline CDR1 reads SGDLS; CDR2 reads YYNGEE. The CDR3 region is CASSAPGTSGITQYF. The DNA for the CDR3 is TGTGCCAGCAGCGCCCCCGGGACTAGCGGAATCACGCAGTATTTT.

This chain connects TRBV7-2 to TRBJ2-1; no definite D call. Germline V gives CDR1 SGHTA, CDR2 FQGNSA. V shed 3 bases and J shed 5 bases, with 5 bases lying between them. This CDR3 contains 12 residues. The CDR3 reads CASSFFDNEQFF. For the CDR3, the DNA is TGTGCCAGCAGCTTTTTTGACAATGAGCAGTTCTTC.

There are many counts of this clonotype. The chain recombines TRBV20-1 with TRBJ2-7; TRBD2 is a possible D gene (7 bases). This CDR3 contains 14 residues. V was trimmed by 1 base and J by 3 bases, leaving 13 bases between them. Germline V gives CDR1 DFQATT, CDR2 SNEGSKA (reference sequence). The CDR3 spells CSARGRRGLYEQYF. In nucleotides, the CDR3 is TGCAGTGCTAGAGGCAGGCGGGGGCTCTACGAGCAGTACTTC.

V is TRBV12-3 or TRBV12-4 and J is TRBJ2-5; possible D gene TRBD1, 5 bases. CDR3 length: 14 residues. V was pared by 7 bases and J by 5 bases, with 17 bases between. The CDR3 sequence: CASTKADRKETQYF. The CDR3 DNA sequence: TGTGCCAGCACCAAGGCAGACAGAAAGGAGACCCAGTACTTC.

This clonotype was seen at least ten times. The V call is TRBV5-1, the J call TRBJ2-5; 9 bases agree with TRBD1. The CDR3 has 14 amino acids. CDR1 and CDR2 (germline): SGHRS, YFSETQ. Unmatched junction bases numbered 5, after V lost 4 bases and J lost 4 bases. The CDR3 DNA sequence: TGCGCCAGCAGCCCGGACAGGGGAGGAGAGACCCAGTACTTC. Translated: CASSPDRGGETQYF. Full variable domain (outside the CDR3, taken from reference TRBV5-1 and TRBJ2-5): KAGVTQTPRYLIKTRGQQVTLSCSPISGHRSVSWYQQTPGQGLQFLFEYFSETQRNKGNFPGRFSGRQFSNSRSEMNVSTLELGDSALYLCASSPDRGGETQYFGPGTRLLVL.

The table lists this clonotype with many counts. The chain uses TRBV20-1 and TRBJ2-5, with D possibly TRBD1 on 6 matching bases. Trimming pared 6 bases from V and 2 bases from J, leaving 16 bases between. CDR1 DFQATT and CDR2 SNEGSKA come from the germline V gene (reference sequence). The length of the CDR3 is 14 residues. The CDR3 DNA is TGCAGTGCCAGCACCCAGGGGATTCAAGAGACCCAGTACTTC. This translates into CSASTQGIQETQYF.

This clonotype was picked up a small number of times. The CDR3 DNA is TGTGCCAGCAGCTTACCCCCTCCACATGGGGAGCAGTACTTC. This translates into CASSLPPPHGEQYF. The J gene is TRBJ2-7, the V gene TRBV7-9; D unresolved. V lost 2 bases, J lost 7 bases, and 15 bases lay in between. The CDR3 runs 14 residues. CDR1 is SEHNR, CDR2 FQNEAQ, per germline (reference sequence).